Following are 4 T cell receptor beta chains from one sample sequenced in a study of CD4 T cells in relation to SARS-CoV-2 and coronaviruses. Assay: immunoSEQ multiplex PCR; the TCRdb copy retains only in-frame clones and omits some. Here the sample spans 20,000 to 25,000 clones, around 70% being singletons. The unexposed donors gave CD4+ T cells in about 2011-2018, prior to COVID-19. Isolation of CD4+ T cells took place after around eleven days in culture. These receptors lack a known antigen. Sequencing input: CD4+ T cells from PBMCs, cultured in vitro. The receptors shown here come from a human donor in good health.

The chain is built from TRBV28 and TRBJ2-5; 8 bases map to TRBD2. Looked up from germline, CDR1 is MDHEN and CDR2 is SYDVKM. The CDR3 runs 16 residues. V dropped 7 bases and J dropped 4; count of bases not matched to a gene: 14. The CDR3 loop is CASTYPGTSGAETQYF. The CDR3 DNA reads as TGTGCCAGCACCTACCCGGGAACTAGCGGCGCAGAGACCCAGTACTTC.

This clone has only one observation. The chain employs TRBV7-2 and TRBJ2-1; 11 bases match TRBD2. Germline CDR1 and CDR2: SGHTA and FQGNSA. V was clipped by 5 bases and J by 0 bases; unmatched bases: 3. CDR3 length: 16 residues. CDR3 nucleotides: TGTGCCAGCAGCCCGGGACTAGCGGTCTCCTACAATGAGCAGTTCTTC. This translates into CASSPGLAVSYNEQFF.

The chain carries TRBV11-2 and TRBJ2-7, with a weak D call TRBD2 (6 bases). CDR3 size: 14 residues. CDR1 SGHAT and CDR2 FQNNGV come from the germline V gene. V was pared by 5 bases and J by 6 bases, with 17 bases between. The DNA for the CDR3 is TGTGCCAGCAGCCTAACCCGGCGGGGTAGCGAGCAGTACTTC. This translates into CASSLTRRGSEQYF.

The V call is TRBV7-9, the J call TRBJ2-6; D gene uncertain. Germline CDR1 SEHNR, CDR2 FQNEAQ (reference sequence). CDR3 length equals 15 residues. V shed 5 bases and J shed 2 bases, with 10 bases lying between them. CDR3 nucleotides: TGTGCCAGCAGCCGTCCCTCCGCTGGGGCCAACGTCCTGACTTTC. Its translation is CASSRPSAGANVLTF.